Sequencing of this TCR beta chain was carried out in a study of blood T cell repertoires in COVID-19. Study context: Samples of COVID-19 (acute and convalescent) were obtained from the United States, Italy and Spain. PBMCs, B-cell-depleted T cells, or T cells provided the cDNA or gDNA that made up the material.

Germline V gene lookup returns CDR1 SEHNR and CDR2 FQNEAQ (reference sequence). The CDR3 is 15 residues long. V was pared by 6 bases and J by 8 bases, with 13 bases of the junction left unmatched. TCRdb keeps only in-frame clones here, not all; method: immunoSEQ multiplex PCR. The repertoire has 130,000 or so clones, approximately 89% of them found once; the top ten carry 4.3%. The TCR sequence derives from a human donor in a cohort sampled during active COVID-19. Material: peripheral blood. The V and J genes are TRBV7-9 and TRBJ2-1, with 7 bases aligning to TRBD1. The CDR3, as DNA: TGTGCCAGCAGGGGAGAGACAGGGCAAGGCGATGAGCAGTTCTTC. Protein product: CASRGETGQGDEQFF. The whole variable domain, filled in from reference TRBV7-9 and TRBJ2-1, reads DTGVSQNPRHKITKRGQNVTFRCDPISEHNRLYWYRQTLGQGPEFLTYFQNEAQLEKSRLLSDRFSAERPKGSFSTLEIQRTEQGDSAMYLCASRGETGQGDEQFFGPGTRLTVL.